A selection of T cell receptor beta chains follows, all from one sample in a study of OX40 agonist ivuxolimab in advanced cancers. Assay used: immunoSEQ multiplex PCR; TCRdb lists only in-frame clones, some missing. Counted here are roughly 26,000 clones, 70% to 90% occurring once; the ten biggest clones make up 15% to 20%. The sequenced sample was CD4+ or CD8+ T cells sorted from blood, obtained in a trial of the OX40 agonist ivuxolimab. Every receptor here comes from an adult with an advanced solid tumor such as melanoma, head and neck, liver or kidney cancer. The CDR3 runs from the conserved cysteine through the conserved F or W. The D gene is left open where the match is weak. Only some rows state a clone size, as once, few, many or a class for expanded clones.

clone_size | j_call | d_call | v_call | cdr3_aa | cdr3_nt
NA | TRBJ2-1 | TRBD2 | TRBV7-2 | CASSLGGGGSYNEQFF | TGTGCCAGCAGCTTAGGCGGGGGAGGGTCCTACAATGAGCAGTTCTTC
NA | TRBJ2-1 | TRBD2 | TRBV7-9 | CASSLVSGGAGEQFF | TGTGCCAGCAGCCTCGTTAGCGGGGGGGCCGGTGAGCAGTTCTTC
NA | TRBJ2-1 | TRBD1 | TRBV9 | CASSVGQGFDNEQFF | TGTGCCAGCAGCGTAGGACAGGGATTCGACAATGAGCAGTTCTTC
NA | TRBJ2-1 | TRBD2 | TRBV9 | CASSVGGTSGSYNEQFF | TGTGCCAGCAGCGTAGGGGGGACTAGTGGGTCCTACAATGAGCAGTTCTTC
NA | TRBJ2-7 | TRBD1 | TRBV27 | CASSSGTGGYEQYF | TGTGCCAGCAGTTCCGGGACAGGGGGTTACGAGCAGTACTTC
NA | TRBJ2-3 | NA | TRBV27 | CASSYTPPLGTQYF | TGTGCCAGCAGTTACACCCCTCCCCTAGGTACGCAGTATTTT
NA | TRBJ1-1 | NA | TRBV2 | CASSDTVNTEAFF | TGTGCCAGCAGCGACACAGTGAACACTGAAGCTTTCTTT
NA | TRBJ2-7 | NA | TRBV19 | CASSIGRGLSYEQYF | TGTGCCAGTAGTATAGGGAGGGGCCTCTCCTACGAGCAGTACTTC
NA | TRBJ2-7 | NA | TRBV27 | CASGKTSSYEQYF | TGTGCCAGCGGAAAGACTAGCTCCTACGAGCAGTACTTC
NA | TRBJ2-7 | NA | TRBV7-8 | CASSLAGSGSEQYF | TGTGCCAGCAGCTTAGCAGGTTCGGGGAGCGAGCAGTACTTC
NA | TRBJ2-7 | NA | TRBV6-6 | CASSPYLSYEQYF | TGTGCCAGCAGTCCTTATCTGAGCTACGAGCAGTACTTC
NA | TRBJ2-7 | NA | TRBV19 | CASSLAGQYEQYF | TGTGCCAGTAGTTTGGCGGGACAGTACGAGCAGTACTTC
NA | TRBJ2-7 | NA | TRBV7-9 | CASSLVGSEQYF | TGTGCCAGCAGCTTAGTAGGGAGCGAGCAGTACTTC
NA | TRBJ2-3 | NA | TRBV7-9 | CASSLPQDTQYF | TGTGCCAGCAGCTTACCGCAAGATACGCAGTATTTT
NA | TRBJ1-2 | NA | TRBV27 | CASSWGIGSEGYTF | TGTGCCAGCAGTTGGGGGATCGGCTCTGAAGGCTACACCTTC
NA | TRBJ1-5 | NA | TRBV5-8 | CASSLGGTALFSNQPQHF | TGTGCCAGCAGCTTGGGCGGGACGGCTCTTTTTAGCAATCAGCCCCAGCATTTT
NA | TRBJ2-1 | NA | TRBV7-6 | CASSLLDDEQFF | TGTGCCAGCAGCTTACTAGACGATGAGCAGTTCTTC
NA | TRBJ1-1 | TRBD1 | TRBV4-2 | CASSPGQLNTEAFF | TGTGCCAGCAGCCCGGGACAGCTGAACACTGAAGCTTTCTTT
NA | TRBJ2-7 | NA | TRBV19 | CASSIALSYEQYF | TGTGCCAGTAGTATTGCACTCTCCTACGAGCAGTACTTC
NA | TRBJ2-7 | TRBD2 | TRBV9 | CASSHGTSGETYEQYF | TGTGCCAGCAGCCACGGGACTAGCGGGGAGACCTACGAGCAGTACTTC
NA | TRBJ2-7 | NA | TRBV19 | CASSNLYEQYF | TGTGCCAGTAGTAACCTTTACGAGCAGTACTTC
NA | TRBJ2-1 | NA | TRBV19 | CASSRTGYNEQFF | TGTGCCAGTAGTAGGACGGGCTACAATGAGCAGTTCTTC
NA | TRBJ2-1 | NA | TRBV27 | CASRGAGRPSFF | TGTGCCAGCAGAGGAGCAGGGAGGCCTTCCTTCTTC
NA | TRBJ2-7 | TRBD1 | TRBV9 | CASSVGWDRPYEQYF | TGTGCCAGCAGCGTAGGATGGGACAGGCCCTACGAGCAGTACTTC
once | TRBJ1-1 | NA | TRBV9 | CASSPAGGNTEAFF | TGTGCCAGCAGCCCCGCCGGGGGGAACACTGAAGCTTTCTTT
once | TRBJ1-2 | TRBD1 | TRBV7-2 | CASSLSGTVYGYTF | TGTGCCAGCAGCTTATCCGGGACAGTCTATGGCTACACCTTC
NA | TRBJ2-1 | TRBD2 | TRBV7-9 | CASIPSGNEQFF | TGTGCCAGCATCCCTAGCGGGAATGAGCAGTTCTTC
NA | TRBJ2-7 | TRBD1 | TRBV10-1 | CASMETGGLEQYF | TGCGCCAGCATGGAGACAGGGGGCCTCGAGCAGTACTTC
NA | TRBJ2-2 | TRBD2 | TRBV4-2 | CASSQVLAGEGSPAGELFF | TGTGCCAGCAGCCAAGTACTAGCGGGAGAGGGGTCCCCCGCCGGGGAGCTGTTTTTT
NA | TRBJ2-1 | NA | TRBV27 | CASSLSRANEQFF | TGTGCCAGCAGTTTAAGCAGGGCCAATGAGCAGTTCTTC
NA | TRBJ2-7 | TRBD2 | TRBV27 | CASSHGLAGIYEQYF | TGTGCCAGCAGTCACGGACTAGCGGGGATCTACGAGCAGTACTTC
NA | TRBJ2-1 | NA | TRBV5-4 | CASSVGGYEQFF | TGTGCCAGCAGCGTGGGGGGCTATGAGCAGTTCTTC
NA | TRBJ2-7 | TRBD1 | TRBV7-9 | CASSFIQGVEQYF | TGTGCCAGCAGCTTTATTCAGGGGGTCGAGCAGTACTTC
NA | TRBJ2-3 | TRBD1 | TRBV5-8 | CASSSGQASTDTQYF | TGTGCCAGCAGCTCCGGACAGGCAAGCACAGATACGCAGTATTTT
NA | TRBJ1-4 | NA | TRBV15 | CATSETRGRYEKLFF | TGTGCCACCAGCGAAACACGAGGGAGGTATGAAAAACTGTTTTTT
NA | TRBJ2-1 | NA | TRBV7-9 | CAGGRLDNEQFF | TGTGCCGGGGGACGACTTGACAATGAGCAGTTCTTC
NA | TRBJ1-4 | TRBD1 | TRBV7-9 | CASSQLPTGNNEKLFF | TGTGCCAGCAGCCAATTGCCGACAGGGAATAATGAAAAACTGTTTTTT
few | TRBJ2-7 | NA | TRBV7-9 | CASSLGQGQYF | TGTGCCAGCAGCTTAGGCCAGGGACAGTACTTC
NA | TRBJ2-1 | TRBD2 | TRBV9 | CASSPPGGATEQFF | TGTGCCAGCAGCCCCCCGGGAGGGGCGACTGAGCAGTTCTTC
NA | TRBJ1-2 | TRBD1 | TRBV5-6 | CASSSLGTGYGYTF | TGTGCCAGCAGCTCCCTAGGGACAGGGTATGGCTACACCTTC
NA | TRBJ2-7 | TRBD2 | TRBV30 | CAWRNAREREARLSSYEQYF | TGTGCCTGGAGGAACGCCCGGGAGCGGGAGGCCCGACTCAGCTCCTACGAGCAGTACTTC
NA | TRBJ2-3 | NA | TRBV14 | CASSQSRDSTDTQYF | TGTGCCAGCAGCCAGAGCAGGGATAGCACAGATACGCAGTATTTT
NA | TRBJ2-1 | NA | TRBV6-4 | CASRIRDGYNEQFF | TGTGCCAGCAGAATCCGGGACGGCTACAATGAGCAGTTCTTC
NA | TRBJ2-3 | TRBD2 | TRBV7-9 | CASSLGGSADTQYF | TGTGCCAGCAGCTTAGGCGGGAGCGCAGATACGCAGTATTTT
few | TRBJ2-3 | NA | TRBV13 | CASSLGEADEYF | TGTGCCAGCAGCTTAGGGGAGGCCGACGAGTATTTT
NA | TRBJ1-2 | TRBD1 | TRBV9 | CASSAPPGQGDYGYTF | TGTGCCAGCAGCGCCCCACCGGGACAGGGAGACTATGGCTACACCTTC
NA | TRBJ2-7 | TRBD1 | TRBV7-9 | CASSLPGQGIYEQYF | TGTGCCAGCAGCTTACCGGGACAGGGGATCTACGAGCAGTACTTC
NA | TRBJ1-1 | NA | TRBV30 | CAWSHTERGTEAFF | TGTGCCTGGAGTCACACCGAACGGGGCACTGAAGCTTTCTTT
NA | TRBJ2-1 | TRBD2 | TRBV28 | CASSFRLAGYEQFF | TGTGCCAGCAGTTTCAGACTAGCGGGTTATGAGCAGTTCTTC
once | TRBJ2-7 | NA | TRBV27 | CASSYRRGHEQYF | TGTGCCAGCAGTTATCGCCGGGGACACGAGCAGTACTTC
NA | TRBJ2-2 | NA | TRBV28 | CASSLATGLNTGELFF | TGTGCCAGCAGTCTAGCGACAGGGCTTAACACCGGGGAGCTGTTTTTT